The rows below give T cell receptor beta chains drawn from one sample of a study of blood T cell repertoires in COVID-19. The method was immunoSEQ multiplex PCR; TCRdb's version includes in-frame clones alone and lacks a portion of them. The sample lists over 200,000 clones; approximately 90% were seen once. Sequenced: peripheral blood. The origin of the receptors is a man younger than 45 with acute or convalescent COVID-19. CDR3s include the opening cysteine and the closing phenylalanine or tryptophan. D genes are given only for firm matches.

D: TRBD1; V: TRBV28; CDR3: CASSFYWSGQGSYEQYF
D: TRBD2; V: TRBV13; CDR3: CASSPGLAYNNEQFF
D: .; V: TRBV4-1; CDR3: CASSQGQGNFIGAFF
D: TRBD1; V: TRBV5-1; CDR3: CASRTGGNEQYF
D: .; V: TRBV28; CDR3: CASRPRGFQPQHF
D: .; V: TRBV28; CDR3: CASTLVRVPPRTQYF
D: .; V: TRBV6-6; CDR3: CASSYWQGLSNQPQHF
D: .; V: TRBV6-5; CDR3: CASSHLETSDYGYTF
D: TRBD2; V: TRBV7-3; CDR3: CASALAGGQNYEQYF
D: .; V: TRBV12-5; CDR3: CASGLVSRGITLLNTEAFF
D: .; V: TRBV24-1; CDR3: CATSRGSYEQYF
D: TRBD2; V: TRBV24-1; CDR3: CATSSGRSSYNEQFF
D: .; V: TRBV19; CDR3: CASSMGRGTEAFF
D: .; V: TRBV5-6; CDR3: CASSTGTRTDTQYF
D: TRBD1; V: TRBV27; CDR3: CASSSWTGTNEQYF
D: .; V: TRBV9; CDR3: CASSAPSGNTEAFF
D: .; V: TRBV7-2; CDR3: CASSLAGGYEQFF
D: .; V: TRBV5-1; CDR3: CASSTPRGSITYEQYF
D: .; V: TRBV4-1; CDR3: CASSQRTEGADTEAFF
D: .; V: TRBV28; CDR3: CASSLSGGNQPQHF
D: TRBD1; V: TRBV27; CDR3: CASGQGMGLGQYF
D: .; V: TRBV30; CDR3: CAWSHGGDQPQHF
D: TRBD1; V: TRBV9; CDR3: CASSAGQGARLGKNIQYF
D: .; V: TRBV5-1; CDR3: CASSPPPGHQDNEQFF
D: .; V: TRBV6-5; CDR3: CASSYSYRAHEQYF
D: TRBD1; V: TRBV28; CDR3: CASSPAGQGNTEAFF
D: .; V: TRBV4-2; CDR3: CASSQSQQGNTEAFF
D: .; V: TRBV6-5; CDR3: CASSYSPDRSASPLHF
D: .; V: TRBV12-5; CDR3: CASGLRLDEQFF
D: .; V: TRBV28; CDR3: CASSLGGSKYEQFF
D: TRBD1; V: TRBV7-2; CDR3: CASSLMTGAYEQYF
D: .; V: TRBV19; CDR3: CASSTGYNEQFF
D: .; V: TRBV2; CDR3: CASMTTSTDTQYF
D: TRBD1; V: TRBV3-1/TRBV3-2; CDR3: CASSLGVAGGYEQYF
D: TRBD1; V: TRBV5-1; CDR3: CASKGQGALGTEAFF
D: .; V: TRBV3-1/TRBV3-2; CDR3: CASSRLGGLYGYTF
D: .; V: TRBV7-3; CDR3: CASSLTGSASGANVLTF
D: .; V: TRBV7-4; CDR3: CASSLSTVPLYGYTF
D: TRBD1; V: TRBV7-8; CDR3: CASSLGNRGVQTEAFF
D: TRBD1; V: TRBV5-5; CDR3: CASSLASGQGLGPQHF
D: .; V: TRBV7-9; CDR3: CASRLRGSGAIYNEQFF
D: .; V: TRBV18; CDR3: CASSPSSSYEQYF
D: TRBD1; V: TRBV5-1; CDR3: CASSLSTGGSETQYF
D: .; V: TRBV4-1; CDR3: CASSQGNGYEQYF
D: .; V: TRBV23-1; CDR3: CASSQLPSGDEQDGYTF
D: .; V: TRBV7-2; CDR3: CASSPAGGFAEAFF